The clone carrying this T cell receptor beta chain has only a few counts. Its antigen is as yet unknown. A UMI-containing oligonucleotide was joined by 3' ligation to the TCR cDNA template. Unsorted total RNA, about 1 to 1000 ng, was DNase treated before reverse transcription. Trimming stripped 4 bases from V and 3 bases from J, with 13 bases between. Germline CDR1 SEHNR, CDR2 FQNEAQ (reference sequence). The CDR3 runs to 14 residues. Four PCR rounds used nested alpha and beta constant region primers plus the SP2 primer. For blood and skin samples, reverse transcription used TCR alpha and beta constant primers. Each CDR3 protein is one row after TCRdb ran MiXCR on the 5' RACE reads. The table lists tens of thousands of distinct CDR3 sequences, around 7.7% of them singletons. The entry originates in a study of naive and memory T cell subsets. Study outcomes and limitations: Potentially, T cell activation and differentiation skew this RNA-based measurement.

V gene TRBV7-9 combines with J gene TRBJ2-7; D is ambiguous. This clonotype was sampled from a male donor in good health. In DNA, the CDR3 is TGTGCCAGCAGCTCGAGTACAGTCCTCTACGAGCAGTACTTC. Protein sequence: CASSSSTVLYEQYF.